The source of this T cell receptor beta chain is a study of blood T cell repertoires in COVID-19. Study summary: Samples taken during acute and convalescent COVID-19 were collected in the United States, Italy and Spain. PBMCs, B-cell-depleted T cells, or T cells were the source of the cDNA or gDNA that made up the material.

The CDR3 loop spans 14 amino acids. Deletions cut 5 bases from V and 0 bases from J, with 11 bases between. Per the germline V gene, CDR1 is SGHKS and CDR2 is YYEKEE (reference sequence). This clone was observed once. Per the original data handling: Reference gene primer amplification yielded estimated nucleated cell counts. TCRdb's copy holds only in-frame clones and misses some; the assay was immunoSEQ multiplex PCR. D and trimming were read from the DNA, whereas the V and J calls and clone size are those reported in that table. The repertoire consists of 250,000 or so clones, with approximately 85% occurring once and the leading ten covering about 12%.

The receptor comes from a man older than 75 with acute or convalescent COVID-19. Sequencing was done on a sample of peripheral blood. The gene calls are TRBV5-5 and TRBJ1-1; D is perhaps TRBD1 (6 bases). The CDR3 loop is CASRQGSVNTEAFF. In nucleotides, the CDR3 is TGTGCCAGCAGACAGGGCAGCGTGAACACTGAAGCTTTCTTT.